A selection of T cell receptor beta chains follows, all from one sample in a study of blood T cell repertoires in COVID-19. Using immunoSEQ multiplex PCR, the repertoire was profiled, and TCRdb retains in-frame clones only, with some absent. The data show roughly 250,000 clones, approximately 91% seen once. Sequencing was carried out using PBMCs or T cells enriched from blood (not recorded which). These TCRs come from a woman in her thirties or forties with acute COVID-19. CDR3s include the opening cysteine and the closing phenylalanine or tryptophan. The order of the fields is J gene, V gene, D gene, clone size, CDR3 DNA, CDR3 protein. D genes are given only for firm matches. Not every row has a clone size; where given, it reads once, few, many or a size class.

TRBJ2-5 TRBV5-4 TRBD2 . TGTGCCAGCAGCGGTGGTGGGACTAGCGAGACCCAGTACTTC CASSGGGTSETQYF
TRBJ2-2 TRBV7-8 . . TGTGCCAGCAGCCCTTTCTGGGGGGAAAACACCGGGGAGCTGTTTTTT CASSPFWGENTGELFF
TRBJ2-4 TRBV7-8 TRBD1 . TGTGCCAGCAGCTTAGGAGGACAGGGACGGAACATTCAGTACTTC CASSLGGQGRNIQYF
TRBJ2-1 TRBV27 TRBD1 . TGTGCCAGTACGACAGGGCTTTACAATGAGCAGTTCTTC CASTTGLYNEQFF
TRBJ2-7 TRBV28 . . TGTGCCAGCAGTTCCGGGGGACCTCGGGGCTACGAGCAGTACTTC CASSSGGPRGYEQYF
TRBJ2-7 TRBV5-1 TRBD2 . TGCGCCAGCAGCTTGAGCGGGGGGGCCTACGAGCAGTACTTC CASSLSGGAYEQYF
TRBJ1-5 TRBV7-2 TRBD1 . TGTGCCAGCAGCCCCAGCTGGACAGGGTCTTGGAATCAGCATTTT CASSPSWTGSWNQHF
TRBJ1-5 TRBV6-4 . . TGTGCCAGCAGTGACTCCTTCTTGACTGTTTACTCCAATCAGCCCCAGCATTTT CASSDSFLTVYSNQPQHF
TRBJ1-1 TRBV5-1 . . TGCGCCAGCAGCCGCGCTATGAACACTGAAGCTTTCTTT CASSRAMNTEAFF
TRBJ2-3 TRBV4-1 TRBD2 . TGCGCCAGCCGTCCTAGCGGGAGAGATACGCAGTATTTT CASRPSGRDTQYF
TRBJ1-2 TRBV28 . once TGTGCCAGCAGTCAAGGGGATGGCTACACCTTC CASSQGDGYTF
TRBJ1-2 TRBV7-9 TRBD1 . TGTGCCAGCAGCCCGCGGGACAGCGGACAGAACTATGGCTACACCTTC CASSPRDSGQNYGYTF
TRBJ1-2 TRBV28 TRBD1 . TGTGCCAGCAGTTACAGGGGATGGGACTATGGCTACACCTTC CASSYRGWDYGYTF
TRBJ1-4 TRBV6-5 . . TGTGCCAGCAGAACCCGTAGGGGTAATGAAAAACTGTTTTTT CASRTRRGNEKLFF
TRBJ1-4 TRBV2 TRBD1 few TGTGCCAGCAGGGGACTGAGACAGGGAAGGGAAAAACTGTTTTTT CASRGLRQGREKLFF
TRBJ2-1 TRBV9 TRBD2 . TGTGCCAGCAGCGTAGCTAGTCGGGCGGGGGGAAACAATGAGCAGTTCTTC CASSVASRAGGNNEQFF
TRBJ1-2 TRBV7-8 TRBD1 . TGTGCCAGCAGCTTAGTAGGGACAGGGGCCTATGGCTACACCTTC CASSLVGTGAYGYTF